This T cell receptor (beta chain) is from a study of blood T cell repertoires in COVID-19. Study-level background: In each case, the material was cDNA or gDNA derived from T cells, B-cell-depleted T cells, or PBMCs.

The method was immunoSEQ multiplex PCR; TCRdb's version includes in-frame clones alone and lacks a portion of them. The table lists some 330,000 clones, roughly 86% of them singletons. This CDR3 spans 14 amino acids. Trimming shortened V by 4 bases and J by 5 bases, and 14 bases separated the two germline ends. The germline CDR1 and CDR2 sequences are SGHDN and FVKESK. The study recruited people aged about 18 to 89 years across around 23 US areas. Grouping used clinical history reported by participants in a survey and questionnaire. Sequencing used PBMCs or T cells enriched from blood (not recorded which). The V gene is TRBV14, the J gene TRBJ1-2, with D maybe TRBD1 (6 bases). The sequence was collected from a middle-aged man in a cohort exposed to, infected with or recovered from COVID-19 (not recorded which). As DNA, the CDR3 is TGTGCCAGCAGCCTGGACAGACTGGGATATGGCTACACCTTC. Its protein is CASSLDRLGYGYTF.